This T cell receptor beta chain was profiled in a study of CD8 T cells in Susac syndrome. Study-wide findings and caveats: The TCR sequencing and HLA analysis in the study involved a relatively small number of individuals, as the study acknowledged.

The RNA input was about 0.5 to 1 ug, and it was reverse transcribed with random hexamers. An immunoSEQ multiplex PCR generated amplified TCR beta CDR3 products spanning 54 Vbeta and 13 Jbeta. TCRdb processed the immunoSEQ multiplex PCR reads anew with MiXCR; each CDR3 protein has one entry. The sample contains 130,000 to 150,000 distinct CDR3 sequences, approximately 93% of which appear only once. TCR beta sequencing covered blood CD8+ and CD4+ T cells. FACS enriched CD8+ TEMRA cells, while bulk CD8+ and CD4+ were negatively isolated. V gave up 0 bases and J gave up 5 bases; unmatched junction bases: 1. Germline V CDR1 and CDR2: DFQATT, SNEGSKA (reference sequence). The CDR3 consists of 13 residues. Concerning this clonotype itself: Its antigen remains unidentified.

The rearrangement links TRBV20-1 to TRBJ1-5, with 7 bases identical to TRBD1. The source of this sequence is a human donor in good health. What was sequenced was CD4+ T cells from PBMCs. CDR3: CSARDQGDQPQHF. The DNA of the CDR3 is TGCAGTGCTAGAGATCAGGGGGATCAGCCCCAGCATTTT.